This paragraph reports one TCR beta chain. The antigen it binds to is not known. No base-level quality is on record; no much larger clone is a single base apart. The source of the sample is a study of control samples from healthy donors and cancer patients (TCRdb year 2020). The CDR3 runs 13 amino acids, cysteine and phenylalanine included. Only CDR3 DNA is held: 39 bases, read in frame from base 1. Trimming removed 5 bases from V and 8 bases from J; the gene matches leave 4 bases unexplained. In the germline V gene (reference sequence), CDR1 corresponds to SEHNR and CDR2 to FQNEAQ. To prepare the library, the immunoSEQ multiplex PCR assay was applied. TCRdb holds this immuneACCESS table with in-frame rearrangements only. Some clones are missing; in checked studies, unresolved V genes explain under half, and the rest has no known cause. The table for this sample lists about 120,000 clones; over 85% of them were counted only once. The top ten constitute about 2.8% of the sample.

Sequencing was performed on blood. The receptor was isolated from a young man in good health. The rearranged segments are TRBV7-9 and TRBJ1-2; TRBD1 matches 11 bases in the middle. The CDR3 region: CASSRTGGRGYTF. The nucleotide sequence is given as TGTGCCAGCAGCCGGACAGGGGGCCGCGGCTACACCTTC.